This T cell receptor (beta chain) is from a study of T-cell reconstitution after alpha-beta-depleted transplantation in children. A TCRbeta library incorporating unique molecular identifiers was prepared. TCRdb independently ran MiXCR on the PCR reads; one entry per CDR3 protein. The sample has around 240,000 distinct CDR3 sequences, 9.7% seen once. This clonotype was observed at least ten times. Trimming cost V 10 bases and J 2 bases, with 21 bases left between them. CDR3 length equals 16 residues. The germline CDR1 and CDR2 sequences are MNHNS and SASEGT. The material sequenced was PBMCs from the stem cell graft donor, taken from the stem cell graft. This chain links TRBV6-1 with TRBJ2-1, with TRBD1 as a possible D gene (5 bases). This TCR was recovered from a human donor who donated a stem cell graft to a child with SCID. The CDR3: CATNKVAGPTYNEQFF. The CDR3 DNA reads TGTGCCACCAACAAGGTGGCAGGGCCAACCTACAATGAGCAGTTCTTC.